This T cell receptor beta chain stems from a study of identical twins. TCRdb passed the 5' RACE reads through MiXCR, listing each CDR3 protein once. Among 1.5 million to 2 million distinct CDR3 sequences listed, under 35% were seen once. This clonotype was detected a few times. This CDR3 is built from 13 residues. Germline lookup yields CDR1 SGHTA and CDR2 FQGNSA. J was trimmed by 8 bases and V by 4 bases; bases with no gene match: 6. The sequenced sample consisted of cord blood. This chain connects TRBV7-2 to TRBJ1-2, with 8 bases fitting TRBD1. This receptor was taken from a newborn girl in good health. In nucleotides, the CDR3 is TGTGCCAGCAGCTACACAGGGGGGGAGGGCTACACCTTC. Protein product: CASSYTGGEGYTF.